What follows are 2 T cell receptor beta chains derived from one specimen sequenced in a study of CD8+CD57+ T cells in acquired aplastic anemia listed by TCRdb under 2018. Sequenced on an Illumina HiSeq 2000. Genomic DNA was used as template for profiling of TCR beta VDJ combinations and CDR3 sequences. TCRdb trimmed the raw reads at Q25, called clones with MiXCR and kept productive beta chains. Under each unique CDR3 protein, matching rows form one entry showing the most common genes and DNA. This sample holds about 40,000 distinct CDR3 sequences; 63% were observed only once. Roughly three fifths of the sample rests with the top ten. Patients chosen for sequencing had shown expansion of CD8+CD57+ cells by flow cytometry. Sequencing input: sorted CD4+, CD8+, or CD8+CD57+ T cells (not recorded which) from PBMCs. These receptors came from a human donor with aplastic anemia.

There are many counts of this clonotype. The genes are TRBV28 and TRBJ2-5; a weak D match, TRBD2 (6 bases). Germline V lookup: CDR1 MDHEN, CDR2 SYDVKM. This CDR3 has 14 amino acids. Trimming stripped 1 base from V and 9 bases from J, with 15 bases between. CDR3 amino acids: CASSLLSRGWSQYF. The CDR3 DNA reads TGTGCCAGCAGTTTATTGTCCCGGGGGTGGTCCCAGTACTTC.

This clonotype is labeled as medium-sized (0.01 to 0.1%). The chain links TRBV19 to TRBJ2-2, with D unclear. CDR1 and CDR2 (germline): LNHDA, SQIVND (reference sequence). V was cut by 3 bases and J by 7 bases, with 9 bases left in between. The length of the CDR3 is 13 residues. CDR3 DNA: TGTGCCAGTAGTATCCCGGTTTACGGGGAGCTGTTTTTT. Encoded protein: CASSIPVYGELFF.